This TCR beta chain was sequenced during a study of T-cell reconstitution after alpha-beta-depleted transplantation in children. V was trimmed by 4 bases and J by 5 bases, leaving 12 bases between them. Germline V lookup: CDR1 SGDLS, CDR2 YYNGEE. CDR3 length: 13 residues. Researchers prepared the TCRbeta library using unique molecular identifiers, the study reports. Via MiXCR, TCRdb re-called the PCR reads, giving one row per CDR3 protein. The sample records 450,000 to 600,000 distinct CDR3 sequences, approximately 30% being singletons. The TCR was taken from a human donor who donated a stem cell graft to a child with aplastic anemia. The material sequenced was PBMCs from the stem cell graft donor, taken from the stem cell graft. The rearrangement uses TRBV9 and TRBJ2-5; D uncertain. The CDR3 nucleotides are TGTGCCAGCAGCCCCAGTCCCACGGAGACCCAGTACTTC. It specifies CASSPSPTETQYF.